This T cell receptor beta chain emerged from a study of a mutant IDH1 vaccine in newly diagnosed glioma. Study in general: There were approximately 62% males and about 38% females among treated patients, whose mean age was 40.4 years.

As for time point: week 47, end of study. In every dose of vaccine, 300 ug of mutant IDH1 20-mer peptide was given alongside topical imiquimod. For this clone: Its antigen remains unknown.

Sequencing was performed with immunoSEQ multiplex PCR; in TCRdb, only in-frame clones are kept and a portion is missing. In the table there are 50,000 to 55,000 clones, roughly two thirds of which are singletons. The CDR3 contains 17 residues. Trimming removed 1 base at V and 0 bases at J, with 16 bases between. Germline CDR1 is SGHVS and CDR2 is FNYEAQ. The material was peripheral blood mononuclear cells (PBMCs), obtained from a glioma patient whose treatment included an IDH1 peptide vaccine. The clonotype originates from a man in his forties or fifties with glioma. Some clones in this sample may be carry-over from other donors' samples. The chain links TRBV7-6 to TRBJ2-7, with D perhaps assigned TRBD1 or TRBD2 (5 bases each). The CDR3: CASSLGAGTVSSYEQYF. CDR3 sequence (DNA): TGTGCCAGCAGCTTAGGGGCCGGGACGGTGAGCTCCTACGAGCAGTACTTC.